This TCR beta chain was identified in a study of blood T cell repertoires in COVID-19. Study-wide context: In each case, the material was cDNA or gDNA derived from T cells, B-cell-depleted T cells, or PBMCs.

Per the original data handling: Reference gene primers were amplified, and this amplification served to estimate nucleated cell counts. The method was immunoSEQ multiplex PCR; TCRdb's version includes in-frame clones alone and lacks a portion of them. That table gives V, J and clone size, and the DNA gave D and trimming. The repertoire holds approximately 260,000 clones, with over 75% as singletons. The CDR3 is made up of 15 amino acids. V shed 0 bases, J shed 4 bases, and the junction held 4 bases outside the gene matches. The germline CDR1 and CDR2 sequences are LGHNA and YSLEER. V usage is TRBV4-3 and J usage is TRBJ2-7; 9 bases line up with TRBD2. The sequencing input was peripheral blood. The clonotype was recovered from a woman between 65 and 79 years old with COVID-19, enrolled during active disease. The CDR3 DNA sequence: TGCGCCAGCAGCCAAGACGCTAGCGGGGTTTACGAGCAGTACTTC. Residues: CASSQDASGVYEQYF.